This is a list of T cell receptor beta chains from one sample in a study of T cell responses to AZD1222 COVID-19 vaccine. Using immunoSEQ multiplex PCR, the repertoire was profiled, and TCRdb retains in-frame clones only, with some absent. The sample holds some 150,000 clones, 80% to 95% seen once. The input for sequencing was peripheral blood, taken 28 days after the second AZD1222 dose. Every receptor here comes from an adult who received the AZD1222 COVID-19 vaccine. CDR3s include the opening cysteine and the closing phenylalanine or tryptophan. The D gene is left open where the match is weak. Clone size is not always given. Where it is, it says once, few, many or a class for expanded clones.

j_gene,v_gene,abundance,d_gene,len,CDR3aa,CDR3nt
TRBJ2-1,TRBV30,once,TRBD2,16,CAWSVRRLAGRNEQFF,TGTGCCTGGAGTGTACGAAGGCTAGCGGGTAGAAATGAGCAGTTCTTC
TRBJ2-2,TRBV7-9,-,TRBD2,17,CASSSGTSGMVPPELFF,TGTGCCAGCAGCTCCGGGACTAGCGGGATGGTCCCCCCGGAGCTGTTTTTT
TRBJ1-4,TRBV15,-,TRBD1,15,CATSRGDRGREKLFF,TGTGCCACCAGCAGAGGGGACAGGGGGCGAGAAAAACTGTTTTTT
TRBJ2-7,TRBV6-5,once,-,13,CASRDSSLGEQYF,TGTGCCAGCAGGGACAGCTCCCTTGGGGAGCAGTACTTC
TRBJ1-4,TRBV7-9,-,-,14,CASSLGDLDEKLFF,TGTGCCAGCAGCTTGGGGGATCTTGATGAAAAACTGTTTTTT
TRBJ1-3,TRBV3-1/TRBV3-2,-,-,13,CASSQQTGNTIYF,TGTGCCAGCAGCCAACAGACTGGAAACACCATATATTTT
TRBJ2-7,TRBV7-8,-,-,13,CASSFDGPYEQYF,TGTGCCAGCAGCTTCGACGGTCCCTACGAGCAGTACTTC
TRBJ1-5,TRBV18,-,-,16,CASSPNRRDGNQPQHF,TGTGCCAGCTCACCAAATAGGAGGGATGGCAATCAGCCCCAGCATTTT
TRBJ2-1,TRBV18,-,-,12,CASSLRGNEQFF,TGTGCCAGCTCCCTCAGGGGCAATGAGCAGTTCTTC
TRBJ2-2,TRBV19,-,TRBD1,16,CASRKTTGGRTGELFF,TGTGCCAGTAGAAAGACCACAGGGGGCAGGACCGGGGAGCTGTTTTTT
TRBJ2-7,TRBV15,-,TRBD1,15,CATSTSRTGSYEQYF,TGTGCCACCAGCACCTCCAGGACAGGGTCCTACGAGCAGTACTTC
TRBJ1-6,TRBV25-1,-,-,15,CASSEGQGTNSPLHF,TGTGCCAGCAGTGAAGGTCAGGGAACTAATTCACCCCTCCACTTT
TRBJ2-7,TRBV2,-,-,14,CASTGVGTPYEQYF,TGTGCCAGCACTGGGGTCGGGACCCCCTACGAGCAGTACTTC
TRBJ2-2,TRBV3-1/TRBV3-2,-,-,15,CASSRPVGFTGELFF,TGTGCCAGCAGCCGTCCTGTAGGTTTCACCGGGGAGCTGTTTTTT
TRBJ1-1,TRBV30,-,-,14,CAWRNLRRNTEAFF,TGTGCCTGGAGAAATTTGAGGAGGAACACTGAAGCTTTCTTT
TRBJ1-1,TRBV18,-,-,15,CASSREGDPWAEAFF,TGTGCCAGCTCTCGAGAGGGGGACCCCTGGGCTGAAGCTTTCTTT
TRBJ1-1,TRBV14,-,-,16,CASSRPGAVRNTEAFF,TGTGCCAGCAGCCGCCCGGGGGCAGTTCGGAACACTGAAGCTTTCTTT
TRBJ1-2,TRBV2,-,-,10,CASIRQSYTF,TGTGCCAGCATCCGACAAAGCTACACCTTC
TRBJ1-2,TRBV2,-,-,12,CASAAQPVGYTF,TGTGCCAGCGCCGCGCAGCCCGTTGGCTACACCTTC
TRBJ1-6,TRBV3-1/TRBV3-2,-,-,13,CASGQNYNSPLHF,TGTGCCAGCGGGCAGAACTATAATTCACCCCTCCACTTT
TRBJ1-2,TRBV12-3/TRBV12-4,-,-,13,CASSDTGTAGYTF,TGTGCCAGCAGTGATACAGGGACGGCTGGCTACACCTTC
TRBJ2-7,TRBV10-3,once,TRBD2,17,CAISGPGLVGIPNEQYF,TGTGCCATCAGTGGCCCGGGACTAGTAGGGATTCCTAACGAGCAGTACTTC
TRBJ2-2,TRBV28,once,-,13,CASSDLNTGELFF,TGTGCCAGCAGCGATCTTAACACCGGGGAGCTGTTTTTT
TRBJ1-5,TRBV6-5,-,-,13,CASALRGNQPQHF,TGTGCCAGCGCTTTACGGGGTAACCAGCCCCAGCATTTT
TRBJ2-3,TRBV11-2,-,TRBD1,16,CASSPLGTGITDTQYF,TGTGCCAGCAGCCCACTCGGGACAGGGATTACAGATACGCAGTATTTT
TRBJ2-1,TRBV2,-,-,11,CASSEVGEQFF,TGTGCCAGCAGTGAAGTCGGTGAGCAGTTCTTC
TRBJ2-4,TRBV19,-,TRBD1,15,CASRIDREAKNIQYF,TGTGCCAGTAGAATTGACAGGGAGGCCAAAAACATTCAGTACTTC
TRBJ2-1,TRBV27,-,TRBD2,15,CASSSRGGRGDEQFF,TGTGCCAGCAGTTCCCGCGGGGGGCGAGGCGATGAGCAGTTCTTC
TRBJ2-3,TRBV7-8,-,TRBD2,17,CASSPAGGGSITDTQYF,TGTGCCAGCAGCCCCGCGGGTGGCGGGAGTATAACAGATACGCAGTATTTT
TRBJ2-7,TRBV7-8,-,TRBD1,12,CASTGQNYEQYF,TGTGCCAGCACGGGACAGAACTACGAGCAGTACTTC
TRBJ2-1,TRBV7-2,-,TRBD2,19,CASSLVFFRRTSGGRKQFF,TGTGCCAGCAGCTTAGTGTTCTTCAGGAGGACTAGCGGGGGGAGGAAGCAGTTCTTC
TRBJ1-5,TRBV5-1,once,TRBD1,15,CASSSGTDINQPQHF,TGCGCCAGCAGCTCAGGGACAGACATAAATCAGCCCCAGCATTTT
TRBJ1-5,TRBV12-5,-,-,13,CASGLQGVQPQHF,TGTGCTAGTGGTTTGCAGGGTGTTCAGCCCCAGCATTTT
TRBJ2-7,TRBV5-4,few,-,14,CASSFSESRYEQYF,TGTGCCAGCAGCTTTTCGGAGTCACGCTACGAGCAGTACTTC
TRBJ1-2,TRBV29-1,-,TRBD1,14,CSVEATGQDYGYTF,TGCAGCGTTGAAGCAACGGGACAGGACTATGGCTACACCTTC
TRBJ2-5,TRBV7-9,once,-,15,CASTSDLGLQETQYF,TGTGCCAGCACCTCAGATTTGGGCCTCCAAGAGACCCAGTACTTC
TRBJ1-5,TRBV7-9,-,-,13,CASSSHGQEPQHF,TGTGCCAGCAGCTCCCATGGTCAGGAGCCCCAGCATTTT
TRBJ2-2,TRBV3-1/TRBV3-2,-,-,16,CASSPDTGVNTGELFF,TGTGCCAGCAGCCCCGATACGGGAGTGAACACCGGGGAGCTGTTTTTT
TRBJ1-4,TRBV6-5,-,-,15,CASSYSKGRGEKLFF,TGTGCCAGCAGTTACTCGAAGGGTAGAGGCGAAAAACTGTTTTTT
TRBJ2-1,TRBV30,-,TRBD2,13,CAWSMWEGREQFF,TGTGCCTGGAGTATGTGGGAGGGCCGTGAGCAGTTCTTC
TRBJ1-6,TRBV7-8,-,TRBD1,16,CASSLARTGGNSPLHF,TGTGCCAGCAGCTTAGCCCGGACAGGGGGTAATTCACCCCTCCACTTT
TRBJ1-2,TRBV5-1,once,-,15,CASSWNSAGGYGYTF,TGCGCCAGCAGCTGGAATTCCGCTGGGGGCTATGGCTACACCTTC